What follows is one T cell receptor (beta chain) and its context. The target antigen is unknown. The CDR3 has 17 amino acids. Losses at the gene ends were 0 bases for V and 1 base for J; bases not matched to a gene: 4. CDR1 is SGHTA, CDR2 FQGTGA, per germline. This sample stems from a study of cytomegalovirus exposure and HLA in healthy donors. Whole-study results and caveats: Most TCR sequences showed up rarely, but some public TCRs showed up in many donors.

Researchers ran the PCR with 60 Vbeta and 13 Jbeta primers. Libraries were prepared by immunoSEQ multiplex PCR; TCRdb keeps only in-frame clonotypes and omits some of them. The sample records more than 75,000 clones, 80% to 90% being singletons. Sequenced input: PBMCs. This sequence originates from a young man in good health and CMV-seronegative. V and J are TRBV7-3 and TRBJ2-2; 8 nucleotides agree with TRBD2. The DNA for the CDR3 is TGTGCCAGCAGCTTAACGATCAGCGGGAGGAACACCGGGGAGCTGTTTTTT. This codes for CASSLTISGRNTGELFF.